This T cell receptor beta chain was recorded in a study of T cell repertoires in ileal Crohn's disease. Whole-study findings and limits: Active smokers at surgery had more clonal expansions than non-smokers.

Germline loops: CDR1 MRHNA, CDR2 SNTAGT. The ends were cut back, 4 bases at V and 4 bases at J, with 7 bases in the middle. CDR3 size: 13 residues. The assay was immunoSEQ multiplex PCR, and TCRdb's table has in-frame clones only and misses some. Of several thousand clones in the sample, approximately 80% are singletons; the top ten hold roughly 3%. Comment on this clone: Its antigen is still unknown.

Material for sequencing was ileal tissue. This receptor was taken from an adult with Crohn's disease. J is TRBJ1-4 and V is TRBV6-4, with D unclear. The CDR3 loop is CASSAGYNEKLFF. The CDR3 bases are TGTGCCAGCAGTGCAGGTTATAATGAAAAACTGTTTTTT.